This T cell receptor (beta chain) was captured in a study of blood T cell repertoires in COVID-19. Per the original methods: Estimation of nucleated cell counts relied on the amplification of reference gene primers. Only in-frame clones appear in the TCRdb table, and some are missing; sequencing was by immunoSEQ multiplex PCR. D and trimming come from the DNA, and the V and J calls and clone size come from that table. This sample carries 150,000 to 200,000 clones, 75% to 90% of them seen once, and the ten largest clones take 2.5% to 4%. CDR3 length equals 14 residues. Germline CDR1 and CDR2: MNHEY and SVGAGI. With V trimmed by 6 bases and J by 4 bases, 8 bases remained unmatched.

This TCR came from a human donor with acute or convalescent COVID-19. The donor label of this sample is uncertain. J is TRBJ1-2 and V is TRBV6-5, with 7 bases fitting TRBD1. The specimen was peripheral blood. CDR3 protein: CASRTGTETYGYTF. The CDR3 DNA sequence: TGTGCCAGCAGGACCGGGACAGAGACCTATGGCTACACCTTC.